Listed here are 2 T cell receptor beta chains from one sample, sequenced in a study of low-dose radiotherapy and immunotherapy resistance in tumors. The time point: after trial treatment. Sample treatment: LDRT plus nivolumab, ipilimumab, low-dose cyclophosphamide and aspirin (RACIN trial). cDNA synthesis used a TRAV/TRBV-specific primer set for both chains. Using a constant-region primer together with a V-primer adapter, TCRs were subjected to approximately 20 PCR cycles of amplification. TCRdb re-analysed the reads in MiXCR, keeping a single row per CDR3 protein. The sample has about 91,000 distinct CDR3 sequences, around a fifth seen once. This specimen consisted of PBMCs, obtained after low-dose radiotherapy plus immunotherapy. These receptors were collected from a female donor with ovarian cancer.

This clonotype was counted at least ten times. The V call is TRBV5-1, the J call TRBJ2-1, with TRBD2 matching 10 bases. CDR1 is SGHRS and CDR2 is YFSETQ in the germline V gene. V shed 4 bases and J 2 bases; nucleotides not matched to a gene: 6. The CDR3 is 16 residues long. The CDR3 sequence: CASSNLAGATYNEQFF. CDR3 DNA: TGCGCCAGCAGCAACCTAGCGGGAGCGACCTACAATGAGCAGTTCTTC. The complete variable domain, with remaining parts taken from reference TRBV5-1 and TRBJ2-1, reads KAGVTQTPRYLIKTRGQQVTLSCSPISGHRSVSWYQQTPGQGLQFLFEYFSETQRNKGNFPGRFSGRQFSNSRSEMNVSTLELGDSALYLCASSNLAGATYNEQFFGPGTRLTVL.

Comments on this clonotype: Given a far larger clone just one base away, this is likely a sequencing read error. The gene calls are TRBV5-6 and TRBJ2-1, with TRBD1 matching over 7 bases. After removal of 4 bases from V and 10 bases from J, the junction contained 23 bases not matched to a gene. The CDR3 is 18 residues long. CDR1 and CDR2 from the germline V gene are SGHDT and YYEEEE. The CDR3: CASSLRPGTVTYSYEQFF. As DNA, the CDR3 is TGTGCCAGCAGCCTACGGCCCGGGACAGTAACCTACTCCTACGAGCAGTTCTTC.